The rows below give T cell receptor beta chains drawn from one sample of a study of T cells after yellow fever vaccination. A single record per CDR3 protein comes from TCRdb applying MiXCR to the 5' RACE reads. The sample lists 300,000 to 350,000 distinct CDR3 sequences; about 4% were seen once. The material sequenced was PBMCs, taken 5 days after the yellow fever booster vaccination. The origin of the receptors is a man aged 18 to 30 who received the YFV17D yellow fever vaccine. Each CDR3 is given with its conserved first and last residue. The order of the fields is J gene, V gene, clone size, D gene, CDR3 protein, CDR3 DNA. D genes are given only for firm matches. Clone size is shown for a subset of rows, as once, few, many or a class of expanded clone.

>TRBJ2-1|TRBV20-1|few|TRBD2
CSAGLAHNEQFF
TGCAGTGCCGGACTAGCCCACAATGAGCAGTTCTTC
>TRBJ2-7|TRBV20-1|few|NA
CSARDTGKSYEQYF
TGCAGTGCTAGAGATACAGGGAAGTCCTACGAGCAGTACTTC
>TRBJ2-7|TRBV28|NA|NA
CASSGRGLSSYEQYF
TGTGCCAGCAGTGGCCGGGGTTTAAGCTCCTACGAGCAGTACTTC
>TRBJ2-1|TRBV12-3/TRBV12-4|many|TRBD1
CASSLLQGINEQFF
TGTGCCAGCAGCCTACTACAGGGGATCAATGAGCAGTTCTTC
>TRBJ2-4|TRBV6-1|many|NA
CASSAGDLAKNIQYF
TGTGCCAGCAGTGCAGGGGATTTAGCCAAAAACATTCAGTACTTC
>TRBJ1-2|TRBV7-8|few|TRBD1
CASSTNRGNYGYTF
TGTGCCAGCAGCACTAACAGGGGGAACTATGGCTACACCTTC
>TRBJ1-4|TRBV2|NA|NA
CASSERQSNEKLFF
TGTGCCAGCAGTGAGCGGCAGTCTAATGAAAAACTGTTTTTT
>TRBJ1-6|TRBV6-5|few|TRBD1
CASSYVGGNSPLHF
TGTGCCAGCAGTTACGTAGGGGGCAATTCACCCCTCCACTTT
>TRBJ1-1|TRBV20-1|many|NA
CSARDSGRLAFF
TGCAGTGCTAGAGATTCGGGAAGGTTGGCTTTCTTT
>TRBJ1-2|TRBV7-9|many|NA
CASSRTENYGYTF
TGTGCCAGCAGCCGTACAGAGAACTATGGCTACACCTTC
>TRBJ1-2|TRBV5-5|few|NA
CASSIGQTGYTF
TGTGCCAGCAGCATAGGACAGACCGGCTACACCTTC
>TRBJ2-5|TRBV9|NA|NA
CASSTREAETQYF
TGTGCCAGCAGCACACGGGAAGCAGAGACCCAGTACTTC
>TRBJ1-6|TRBV5-1|NA|NA
CASSFVTGTDNSPLHF
TGCGCCAGCAGCTTTGTCACCGGGACGGATAATTCACCCCTCCACTTT
>TRBJ1-5|TRBV29-1|many|NA
CSVRLNSNQPQHF
TGCAGCGTTAGGCTGAATAGCAATCAGCCCCAGCATTTT
>TRBJ2-7|TRBV7-2|NA|TRBD2
CASAGGGGSLYEQYF
TGTGCCAGCGCCGGGGGGGGTGGTTCCCTATACGAGCAGTACTTC
>TRBJ2-2|TRBV7-6|many|NA
CASSQAGGAENTGELFF
TGTGCCAGCAGCCAGGCAGGGGGGGCGGAAAACACCGGGGAGCTGTTTTTT
>TRBJ2-1|TRBV27|NA|TRBD2
CASSFRLAGVNEQFF
TGTGCCAGCAGTTTTCGACTAGCGGGGGTCAATGAGCAGTTCTTC
>TRBJ1-1|TRBV6-2/TRBV6-3|few|TRBD1
CASRPEWGQDLLDRRNTEAFF
TGTGCCAGCAGACCCGAGTGGGGACAGGATCTGTTGGATAGGAGGAACACTGAAGCTTTCTTT
>TRBJ2-3|TRBV7-7|many|TRBD2
CASSPSGGPQGTQYF
TGTGCTAGCAGCCCTAGCGGGGGACCCCAGGGAACGCAGTATTTT
>TRBJ2-6|TRBV4-1|few|TRBD1
CASSQTGGKTGANVLTF
TGCGCCAGCAGCCAGACAGGGGGCAAAACTGGGGCCAACGTCCTGACTTTC
>TRBJ2-1|TRBV4-1|many|TRBD2
CASSQLGRGNEQFF
TGCGCCAGCAGCCAACTCGGGAGGGGCAATGAGCAGTTCTTC
>TRBJ1-1|TRBV7-2|few|TRBD1
CASSPTGVSEAFF
TGTGCCAGCAGCCCTACAGGGGTCTCTGAAGCTTTCTTT
>TRBJ1-6|TRBV7-9|NA|NA
CASSLTRGNGSPLHF
TGTGCCAGCAGCCTGACGAGGGGGAATGGTTCACCCCTCCACTTT
>TRBJ1-1|TRBV27|NA|NA
CASSRWGTEAFF
TGTGCCAGCAGTCGGTGGGGCACTGAAGCTTTCTTT
>TRBJ2-3|TRBV9|many|TRBD2
CASSADLAGTQYF
TGTGCCAGCAGCGCCGATCTAGCGGGGACGCAGTATTTT
>TRBJ2-3|TRBV20-1|few|NA
CSARDSRVATDTQYF
TGCAGTGCTAGAGATAGTAGAGTTGCCACAGATACGCAGTATTTT
>TRBJ2-2|TRBV9|few|TRBD2
CASSRGGASGELFF
TGTGCCAGCAGCCGCGGGGGGGCCAGCGGGGAGCTGTTTTTT
>TRBJ2-1|TRBV11-2|NA|TRBD2
CASSSSSGGAYNEQFF
TGTGCCAGCAGCTCGTCTAGCGGGGGAGCCTACAATGAGCAGTTCTTC
>TRBJ1-6|TRBV20-1|NA|TRBD1
CSASRTGTGGLNSPLHF
TGCAGTGCTAGCCGCACCGGGACAGGGGGACTTAATTCACCCCTCCACTTT
>TRBJ2-7|TRBV7-2|many|NA
CASSLSGFAYEQYF
TGTGCCAGCAGCCTTTCAGGTTTTGCCTACGAGCAGTACTTC
>TRBJ1-1|TRBV6-5|many|NA
CASSRRVNTEAFF
TGTGCCAGCAGCCGCCGGGTGAACACTGAAGCTTTCTTT
>TRBJ2-1|TRBV7-2|many|NA
CASSMAPGTEQFF
TGTGCCAGCAGCATGGCCCCAGGGACTGAGCAGTTCTTC
>TRBJ2-7|TRBV10-2|few|NA
CASSEVVAYEQYF
TGCGCCAGCAGTGAAGTGGTAGCCTACGAGCAGTACTTC
>TRBJ2-5|TRBV5-1|few|NA
CASRTDRERETQYF
TGCGCCAGTCGCACGGATCGCGAGAGAGAGACCCAGTACTTC
>TRBJ2-3|TRBV7-2|many|NA
CASSLVVSRGTDTQYF
TGTGCCAGCAGCTTAGTAGTCAGTAGAGGCACAGATACGCAGTATTTT
>TRBJ1-1|TRBV19|few|NA
CASSMDRDTEAFF
TGTGCCAGTAGTATGGATAGGGACACTGAAGCTTTCTTT
>TRBJ2-5|TRBV2|NA|TRBD1
CASSMGQQETQYF
TGTGCCAGCAGTATGGGACAGCAAGAGACCCAGTACTTC
>TRBJ1-1|TRBV11-2|few|TRBD1
CASSLPRTGITEAFF
TGTGCCAGCAGCTTACCTCGGACAGGGATCACTGAAGCTTTCTTT
>TRBJ1-1|TRBV11-1|few|NA
CASSSSGTDYKAFF
TGTGCCAGCAGCTCATCGGGGACTGACTACAAAGCTTTCTTT
>TRBJ2-7|TRBV5-5|NA|NA
CASSPRTGILVYEQYF
TGTGCCAGCAGCCCGCGGACTGGGATACTTGTCTACGAGCAGTACTTC
>TRBJ1-5|TRBV4-3|NA|NA
CASSQEHLSNQPQHF
TGCGCCAGCAGCCAAGAACATCTTAGCAATCAGCCCCAGCATTTT
>TRBJ2-2|TRBV9|NA|NA
CASSVETINTGELFF
TGTGCCAGCAGCGTAGAGACTATCAACACCGGGGAGCTGTTTTTT
>TRBJ1-1|TRBV6-5|NA|NA
CASSYSSGGTTEAFF
TGTGCCAGCAGTTACAGTTCGGGGGGGACCACTGAAGCTTTCTTT
>TRBJ1-2|TRBV6-2/TRBV6-3|many|NA
CASSYAGYGYTF
TGTGCCAGCAGTTACGCGGGCTATGGCTACACCTTC
>TRBJ1-2|TRBV20-1|NA|TRBD1
CSAAQGTGGYTF
TGCAGTGCGGCACAGGGGACTGGCGGCTACACCTTC
>TRBJ2-6|TRBV5-1|NA|NA
CASSLAFLVSGANVLTF
TGCGCCAGCAGCTTGGCCTTTTTGGTCTCTGGGGCCAACGTCCTGACTTTC
>TRBJ2-5|TRBV6-2/TRBV6-3|few|TRBD2
CASSYTGLVETQYF
TGTGCCAGCAGTTATACTGGACTAGTGGAGACCCAGTACTTC
>TRBJ1-2|TRBV7-9|few|TRBD1
CASSLTQGGYGYTF
TGTGCCAGCAGCCTTACTCAGGGGGGGTATGGCTACACCTTC
>TRBJ1-2|TRBV4-1|few|NA
CASSPEQVWRYGYTF
TGCGCCAGCAGCCCGGAACAAGTCTGGCGCTATGGCTACACCTTC
>TRBJ2-2|TRBV7-6|many|NA
CASRQSGTPNTGELFF
TGTGCCAGCAGACAGTCCGGGACACCGAACACCGGGGAGCTGTTTTTT
>TRBJ2-3|TRBV20-1|many|TRBD1
CSAREEQGAGDTQYF
TGCAGTGCTAGAGAGGAACAGGGGGCCGGAGATACGCAGTATTTT